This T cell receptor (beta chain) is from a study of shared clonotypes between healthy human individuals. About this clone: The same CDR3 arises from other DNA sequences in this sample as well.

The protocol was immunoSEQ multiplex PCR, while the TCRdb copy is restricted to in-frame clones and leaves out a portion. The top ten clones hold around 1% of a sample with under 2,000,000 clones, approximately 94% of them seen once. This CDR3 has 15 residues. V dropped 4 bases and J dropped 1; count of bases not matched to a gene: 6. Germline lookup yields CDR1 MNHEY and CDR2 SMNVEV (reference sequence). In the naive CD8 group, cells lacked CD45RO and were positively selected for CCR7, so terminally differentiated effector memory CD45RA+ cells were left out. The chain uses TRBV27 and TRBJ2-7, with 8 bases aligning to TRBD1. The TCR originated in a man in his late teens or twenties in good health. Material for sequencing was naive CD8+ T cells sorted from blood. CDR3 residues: CASSSGTGVSYEQYF. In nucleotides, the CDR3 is TGTGCCAGCAGTTCCGGGACAGGAGTTTCCTACGAGCAGTACTTC.